The rows below give T cell receptor beta chains drawn from one sample of a study of human T cells and chemical hapten exposure. TCRdb passed the RACE reads through MiXCR, listing each CDR3 protein once. The sample contains about 97,000 distinct CDR3 sequences, less than 35% of which appear only once. This specimen was whole blood, taken in connection with sensitization to the hapten diphenylcyclopropenone (DPC). The origin of the receptors is a man aged 35-49 years with alopecia areata. Some clones in this sample may be carry-over from other donors' samples. Both conserved end residues are trimmed from each CDR3. The size of a clone is reported for some rows only, either as once, few or many, or as a class for expanded clones.

V gene	J gene	clone size	CDR3 protein
TRBV3-1	TRBJ2-1	many	ASSQVGGVGEQF
TRBV6-5	TRBJ2-5	NA	ASSYSSIPQC
TRBV6-5	TRBJ2-7	NA	ASSYYRDSTEQY
TRBV4-3	TRBJ2-1	NA	ASSQDAGRGLLNEQF
TRBV2	TRBJ2-6	NA	ASTPGLSGANVLT
TRBV6-1	TRBJ2-7	few	ASRQVSSYEQY
TRBV12-3/TRBV12-4	TRBJ1-4	NA	ASSLDIPTNEKLF
TRBV9	TRBJ2-7	NA	AIPRPGQSYEQY
TRBV20-1	TRBJ2-3	few	SARDPSGRVTDTQY
TRBV7-8	TRBJ2-5	NA	ATGGIETQY